Listed below are T cell receptor beta chains from one sample, sequenced in a study of identical twins. TCRdb fed the 5' RACE reads into MiXCR, producing one record per CDR3 protein. The table shows 1.5 million to 2 million distinct CDR3 sequences, with around 29% occurring only once. The sequenced sample consisted of cord blood. These receptors were collected from a newborn girl in good health. Each CDR3 is given without its conserved first and last residue.

v_call: TRBV15
cdr3_aa: ATSRPLAGVLYNEQF

v_call: TRBV29-1
cdr3_aa: SVWDRAYSNQPQH

v_call: TRBV6-4
cdr3_aa: ASYPGTGSLIGQY

v_call: TRBV15
cdr3_aa: ATSRITGTGNGYT

v_call: TRBV5-5
cdr3_aa: ASSSVRGGTDTQY

v_call: TRBV29-1
cdr3_aa: SARDREDTQY

v_call: TRBV5-1
cdr3_aa: ASSLATSVTGELF

v_call: TRBV14
cdr3_aa: ASSPRDQNNEQY

v_call: TRBV30
cdr3_aa: AWSVQDFGGTDTQY

v_call: TRBV28
cdr3_aa: ASHPTGDNQPQH

v_call: TRBV20-1
cdr3_aa: SAEILLCFPMDLPSNSPPH

v_call: TRBV7-2
cdr3_aa: ASSSPGLAGVGIRGNEQY

v_call: TRBV20-1
cdr3_aa: SARVPGLAYNEQF

v_call: TRBV6-1
cdr3_aa: ASRWDSNNSPLH

v_call: TRBV12-3/TRBV12-4
cdr3_aa: ASTPGTSSNQPQH

v_call: TRBV19
cdr3_aa: ASSAPAGGSY

v_call: TRBV9
cdr3_aa: ASSVLRVTDTQY

v_call: TRBV20-1
cdr3_aa: SALTGATDTQY

v_call: TRBV4-2
cdr3_aa: ASSQGVQLSPYEQY

v_call: TRBV27
cdr3_aa: ASSLSRDRGRNEQY

v_call: TRBV6-1
cdr3_aa: ASSERTGSSGNTIY

v_call: TRBV28
cdr3_aa: ASSLWQDLTDGYT

v_call: TRBV6-1
cdr3_aa: ASRLAGAKSTDTQY

v_call: TRBV5-1
cdr3_aa: ASSFRDLYEQY

v_call: TRBV6-8
cdr3_aa: AKTSGFYGYT

v_call: TRBV4-1
cdr3_aa: ASSLGGQGGKLF

v_call: TRBV16
cdr3_aa: ASSQSTGEQF

v_call: TRBV24-1
cdr3_aa: ATGTSFRGDTQY

v_call: TRBV7-9
cdr3_aa: ASSYSGRGTGELF

v_call: TRBV12-3/TRBV12-4
cdr3_aa: ASSLGSAEAF

v_call: TRBV20-1
cdr3_aa: SASATNGEKLF

v_call: TRBV12-3/TRBV12-4
cdr3_aa: ASSTAGGLYTDTQY

v_call: TRBV10-2
cdr3_aa: ASSGGTAPFFLTDTQY

v_call: TRBV6-5
cdr3_aa: ASSYSSRTMNTEAF

v_call: TRBV20-1
cdr3_aa: SARGGTSLGVDTQY

v_call: TRBV20-1
cdr3_aa: SAGSGGGEQF

v_call: TRBV10-3
cdr3_aa: AISGTGGVGEQY

v_call: TRBV5-1
cdr3_aa: ASSFGSRQGKNYGYT

v_call: TRBV4-1
cdr3_aa: ASSLAGEREIPILYNEQY

v_call: TRBV20-1
cdr3_aa: SARPGTFNYGYT

v_call: TRBV20-1
cdr3_aa: SARGAHNSYNEQF

v_call: TRBV6-1
cdr3_aa: ASSEVGKPHEQF

v_call: TRBV3-1
cdr3_aa: ASSRASGGLGLQY

v_call: TRBV27
cdr3_aa: ASSLTRVRTDTQY

v_call: TRBV5-1
cdr3_aa: ASSLARGGEPGYT

v_call: TRBV30
cdr3_aa: AWNAQVLSNYGYT

v_call: TRBV5-1
cdr3_aa: ASSRIVLAGGRDEQF

v_call: TRBV7-8
cdr3_aa: ASSSLAQVGYNEQF